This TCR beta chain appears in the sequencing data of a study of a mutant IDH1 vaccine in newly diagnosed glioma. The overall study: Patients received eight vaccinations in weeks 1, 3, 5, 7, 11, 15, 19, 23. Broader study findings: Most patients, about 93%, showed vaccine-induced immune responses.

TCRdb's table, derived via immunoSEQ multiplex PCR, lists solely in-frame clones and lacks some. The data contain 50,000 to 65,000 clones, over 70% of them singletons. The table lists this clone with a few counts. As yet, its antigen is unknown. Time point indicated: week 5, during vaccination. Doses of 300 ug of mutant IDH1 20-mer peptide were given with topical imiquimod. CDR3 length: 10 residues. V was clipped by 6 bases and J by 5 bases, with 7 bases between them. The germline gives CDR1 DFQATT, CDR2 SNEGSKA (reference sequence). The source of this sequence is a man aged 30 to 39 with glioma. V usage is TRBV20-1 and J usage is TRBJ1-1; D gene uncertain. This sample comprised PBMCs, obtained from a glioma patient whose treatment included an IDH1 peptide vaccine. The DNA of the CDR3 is TGCAGTGCGTGGAGAACTGAAGCTTTCTTT. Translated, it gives CSAWRTEAFF.